One and the same sample provided the 14 T cell receptor beta chains below, sequenced in a study of glioma-infiltrating T cells after dendritic cell vaccination. The protocol was immunoSEQ multiplex PCR, while the TCRdb copy is restricted to in-frame clones and leaves out a portion. Seen here are 85,000 to 110,000 clones, roughly 80% observed once, and the top ten hold 10% to 15%. The sample here was blood, taken before dendritic cell vaccination. These receptors came from a human donor with glioblastoma.

The rearrangement joins TRBV28 to TRBJ2-1; D might be TRBD2 (6 bases). CDR1 MDHEN and CDR2 SYDVKM come from the germline V gene. CDR3 length equals 16 residues. Trimming stripped 5 bases from V and 2 bases from J, with 16 bases between. The CDR3: CASSRSAGQAYNEQFF. CDR3 bases: TGTGCCAGCAGTCGTTCAGCGGGCCAAGCCTACAATGAGCAGTTCTTC.

CDR3 residues: CASSPQGTSVYGYTF. CDR3 bases: TGCGCCAGCAGTCCTCAGGGGACCTCCGTCTATGGCTACACCTTC. The rearrangement links TRBV5-1 to TRBJ1-2; TRBD1 is a possible D gene (6 bases). Germline V gives CDR1 SGHRS, CDR2 YFSETQ. The CDR3 length is 15 residues. V was shortened by 5 bases and J by 4 bases, with 18 bases between the two germline ends.

The genes are TRBV15 and TRBJ2-5, with 7 bases lining up with TRBD2. TRBJ2-7 explains the end of the DNA better; the J call may be wrong. From germline, CDR1 is LNHNV and CDR2 YYDKDF (reference sequence). The CDR3 is made up of 15 amino acids. The CDR3 spells CATSRASRGTYEQYF. The CDR3 DNA is TGTGCCACCAGCAGGGCCTCGCGGGGGACCTACGAGCAGTACTTC.

The chain uses TRBV19 and TRBJ1-1; the match to TRBD1 covers 10 bases. In germline, CDR1 is LNHDA, CDR2 SQIVND (reference sequence). The V segment lost 5 bases and the J segment 3 bases; nucleotides outside the gene matches: 6. The CDR3 spans 15 residues. The CDR3 reads CASSRPGQGYTEAFF. In nucleotides, the CDR3 is TGTGCCAGTAGTCGCCCGGGACAGGGGTACACTGAAGCTTTCTTT.

The chain is built from TRBV18 and TRBJ1-1; 7 positions agree with TRBD1. The CDR3 loop spans 15 amino acids. V was pared by 5 bases and J by 1 base, with 7 bases of the junction left unmatched. From germline, CDR1 is KGHSH and CDR2 LQKENI. For the CDR3, the DNA is TGTGCCAGCTCAGAAGGGACAGCGGGGAACACTGAAGCTTTCTTT. This translates into CASSEGTAGNTEAFF.

CDR3 loop: CASSSPGGTGGPYEQYF. In nucleotides, the CDR3 is TGTGCCAGTAGTAGCCCAGGCGGGACAGGGGGGCCCTACGAGCAGTACTTC. The genes are TRBV19 and TRBJ2-7; 11 bases fit TRBD1. Germline V CDR1 and CDR2: LNHDA, SQIVND (reference sequence). This CDR3 has 17 residues. Trimming removed 4 bases from V and 2 bases from J; junction bases left unmatched: 10.

The V gene is TRBV4-1, the J gene TRBJ2-7, with D possibly TRBD1 on 6 matching bases. Germline CDR1 is MGHRA and CDR2 is YSYEKL. The CDR3 sequence is 13 residues long. The V end was cut by 4 bases, the J end by 6 bases, with 13 bases between. Written as DNA, the CDR3 is TGCGCCAGCAGCCGTTCAGGGGCGGGCGAGCAGTACTTC. Translation gives CASSRSGAGEQYF.

This chain joins TRBV29-1 and TRBJ2-1, with TRBD2 as a possible D gene (7 bases). The V end was cut by 6 bases, the J end by 9 bases, with 9 bases between. The CDR3 runs 10 residues. Germline CDR1 reads SQVTM; CDR2 reads ANQGSEA. CDR3 sequence: CSVGGVEQFF. DNA of the CDR3: TGCAGCGTAGGGGGGGTTGAGCAGTTCTTC.

V and J are TRBV7-2 and TRBJ2-7, with 7 bases matching TRBD2. The CDR3 loop spans 14 amino acids. Germline V gene lookup returns CDR1 SGHTA and CDR2 FQGNSA. V shed 1 base and J 5 bases; nucleotides not matched to a gene: 5. The chain's CDR3 is CASSLETSNHEQYF. Here the CDR3 DNA reads TGTGCCAGCAGCTTAGAGACTAGCAACCACGAGCAGTACTTC.

The chain joins TRBV5-1 to TRBJ1-1, with a tentative D call TRBD1 (5 bases). CDR3 size: 15 residues. CDR1 and CDR2 from the germline V gene are SGHRS and YFSETQ. V dropped 0 bases and J dropped 1 base, with 10 bases sitting between them. In DNA form, the CDR3 reads TGCGCCAGCAGCTTGGCCACGACAGAGAACACTGAAGCTTTCTTT. The encoded protein is CASSLATTENTEAFF.

The chain recombines TRBV30 with TRBJ2-5; D is possibly TRBD2 (5 bases). Trimming stripped 2 bases from V and 4 bases from J, with 11 bases between. CDR3 length equals 13 residues. The germline CDR1 and CDR2 sequences are GTSNPN and SVGIG (reference sequence). DNA of the CDR3: TGTGCCTGGAGTAACGGGAATGGAGAGACCCAGTACTTC. Its protein product is CAWSNGNGETQYF.

The V and J genes are TRBV5-4 and TRBJ1-2; 7 bases line up with TRBD1. The CDR3 has 15 residues. Germline lookup yields CDR1 SGHNT and CDR2 YYREEE (reference sequence). V lost 0 bases and J lost 5; bases outside the gene matches: 7. CDR3 sequence reads: CASSLARQGVYGYTF. CDR3 sequence (DNA): TGTGCCAGCAGCTTGGCCCGACAGGGAGTATATGGCTACACCTTC.

The V and J genes are TRBV6-6 and TRBJ2-1, with 9 positions matching TRBD2. This CDR3 contains 13 residues. The V segment lost 8 bases and the J segment 8 bases; nucleotides outside the gene matches: 7. Per the germline V gene, CDR1 is MNHNY and CDR2 is SVGAGI (reference sequence). CDR3 nucleotide sequence: TGTGCCAGCGGGCTAGCGGGGCGCGATGAGCAGTTCTTC. Protein product: CASGLAGRDEQFF.

V is TRBV27 and J is TRBJ2-3, with TRBD2 as a possible D gene (5 bases). Germline V gene lookup returns CDR1 MNHEY and CDR2 SMNVEV (reference sequence). With 10 bases removed from V and 4 bases from J, the gap between germline ends came to 15 bases. This CDR3 comprises 13 residues. Written as DNA, the CDR3 is TGTGCCACCTCTCCGGGAAGGGCAGATACGCAGTATTTT. Translation gives CATSPGRADTQYF.